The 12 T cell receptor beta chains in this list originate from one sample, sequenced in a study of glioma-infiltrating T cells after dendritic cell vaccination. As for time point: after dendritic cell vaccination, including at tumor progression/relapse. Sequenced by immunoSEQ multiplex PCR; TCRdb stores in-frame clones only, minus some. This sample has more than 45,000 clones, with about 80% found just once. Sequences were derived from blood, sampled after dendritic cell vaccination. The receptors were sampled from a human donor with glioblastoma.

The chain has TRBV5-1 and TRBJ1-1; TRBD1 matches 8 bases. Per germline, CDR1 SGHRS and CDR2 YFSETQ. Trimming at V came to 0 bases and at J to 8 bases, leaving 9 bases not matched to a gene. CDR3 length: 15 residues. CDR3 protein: CASSLDFSGGGEAFF. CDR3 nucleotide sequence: TGCGCCAGCAGCTTGGATTTTTCAGGGGGCGGCGAAGCTTTCTTT.

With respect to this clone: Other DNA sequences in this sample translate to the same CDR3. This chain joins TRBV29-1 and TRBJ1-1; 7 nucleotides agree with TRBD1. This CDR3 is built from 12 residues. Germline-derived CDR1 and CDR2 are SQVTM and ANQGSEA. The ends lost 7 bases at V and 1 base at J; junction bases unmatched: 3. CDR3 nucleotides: TGCAGCGGGGGACAGCCGAACACTGAAGCTTTCTTT. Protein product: CSGGQPNTEAFF.

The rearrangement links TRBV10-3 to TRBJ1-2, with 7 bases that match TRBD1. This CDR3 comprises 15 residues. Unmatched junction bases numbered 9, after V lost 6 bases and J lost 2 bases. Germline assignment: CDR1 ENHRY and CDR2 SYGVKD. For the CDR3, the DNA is TGTGCCATCAGCTTACCGGGACAGAGAAACTATGGCTACACCTTC. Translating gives CAISLPGQRNYGYTF.

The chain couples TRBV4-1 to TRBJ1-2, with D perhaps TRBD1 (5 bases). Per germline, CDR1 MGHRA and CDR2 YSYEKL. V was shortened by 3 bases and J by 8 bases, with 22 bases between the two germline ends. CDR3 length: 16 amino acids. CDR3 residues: CASSHLAPGLKNGYTF. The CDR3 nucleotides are TGCGCCAGCAGCCACCTGGCCCCAGGGCTCAAAAACGGCTACACCTTC.

The CDR3 DNA reads TGCGCCAGCAGCCAAGAGGGGGGAGACGAGCAGTACTTC. Translating it yields CASSQEGGDEQYF. The genes are TRBV4-3 and TRBJ2-7; maybe TRBD2 (6 bases). In germline, CDR1 is LGHNA, CDR2 YSLEER. The V end lost 0 bases, the J end lost 5 bases, and 8 bases lay between the germline ends. This CDR3 comprises 13 residues.

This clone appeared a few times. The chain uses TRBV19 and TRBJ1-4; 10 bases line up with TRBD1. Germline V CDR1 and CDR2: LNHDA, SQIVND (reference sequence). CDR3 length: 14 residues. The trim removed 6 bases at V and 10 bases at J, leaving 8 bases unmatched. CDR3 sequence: CASSLGQGEGKLFF. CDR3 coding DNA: TGTGCCAGTAGCCTTGGACAGGGGGAGGGAAAACTGTTTTTT.

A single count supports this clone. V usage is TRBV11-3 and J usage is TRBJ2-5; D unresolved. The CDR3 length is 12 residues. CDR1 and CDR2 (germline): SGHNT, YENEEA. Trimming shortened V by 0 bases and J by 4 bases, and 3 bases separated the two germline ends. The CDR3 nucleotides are TGTGCCAGCAGCTTAGACCGAGAGACCCAGTACTTC. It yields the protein CASSLDRETQYF. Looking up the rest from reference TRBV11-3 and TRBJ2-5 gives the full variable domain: EAGVVQSPRYKIIEKKQPVAFWCNPISGHNTLYWYLQNLGQGPELLIRYENEEAVDDSQLPKDRFSAERLKGVDSTLKIQPAELGDSAVYLCASSLDRETQYFGPGTRLLVL.

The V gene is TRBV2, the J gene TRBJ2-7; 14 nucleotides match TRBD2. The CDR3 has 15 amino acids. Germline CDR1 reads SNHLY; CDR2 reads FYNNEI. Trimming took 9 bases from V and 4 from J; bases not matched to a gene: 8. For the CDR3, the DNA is TGTGCCAGATCCGGGACTAGCGGGGGCACTTACGAGCAGTACTTC. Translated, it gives CARSGTSGGTYEQYF.

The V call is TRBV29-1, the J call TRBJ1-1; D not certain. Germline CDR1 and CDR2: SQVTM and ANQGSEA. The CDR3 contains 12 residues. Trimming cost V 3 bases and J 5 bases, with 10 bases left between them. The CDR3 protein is CSVDRLKTEAFF. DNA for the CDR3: TGCAGCGTTGACAGGTTAAAAACTGAAGCTTTCTTT.

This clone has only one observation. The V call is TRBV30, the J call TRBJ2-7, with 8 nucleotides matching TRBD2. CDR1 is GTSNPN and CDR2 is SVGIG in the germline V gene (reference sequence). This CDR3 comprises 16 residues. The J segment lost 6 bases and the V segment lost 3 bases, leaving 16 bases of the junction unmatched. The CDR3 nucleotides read TGTGCCTGGAGCGCCGAGGGGGTTAGCGGGGTTGTCGAGCAGTACTTC. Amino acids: CAWSAEGVSGVVEQYF.

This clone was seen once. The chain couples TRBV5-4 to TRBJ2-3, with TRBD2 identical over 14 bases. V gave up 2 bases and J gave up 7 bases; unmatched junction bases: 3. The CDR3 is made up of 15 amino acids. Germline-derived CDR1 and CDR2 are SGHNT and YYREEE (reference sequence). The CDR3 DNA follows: TGTGCCAGCAGCTTTGGGACTAGCGGGGGTAATACGCAGTATTTT. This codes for CASSFGTSGGNTQYF.

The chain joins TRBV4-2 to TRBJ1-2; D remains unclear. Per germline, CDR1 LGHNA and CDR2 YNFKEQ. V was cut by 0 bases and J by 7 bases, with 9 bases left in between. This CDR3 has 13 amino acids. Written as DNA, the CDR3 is TGTGCCAGCAGCCAAGAGGAGGGAATTGGCTACACCTTC. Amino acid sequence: CASSQEEGIGYTF.